The clone carrying this T cell receptor (beta chain) was counted at least ten times. Its specificity is unknown. Trimming took 4 bases from V and 7 from J, leaving 19 bases between them. The CDR3 totals 15 residues. This specimen belongs to a study of T cell repertoires in cytomegalovirus infection. At the level of the study: Well-studied HLA-B-restricted epitopes and recently identified HLA-C-restricted epitopes of CMV were both used in the study. Both a matching HLA type and CMV infection were indicated by public TCR beta signatures.

Study findings and constraints: In two of eight donors, the top clonotype was HLA-C-restricted CMV-specific. Cumulative public TCR beta family frequency identified carriers of CMV plus the relevant HLA.

TCRdb itself ran the reads through MiXCR, one entry per CDR3 protein. The sample carries some 270,000 distinct CDR3 sequences, under 25% recorded once. The sequence derives from a human donor in good health (CMV status not recorded). Some clones in this sample may be carry-over from other donors' samples. The chain has TRBV12-3 or TRBV12-4 and TRBJ1-1, with a weak D call TRBD1 (6 bases). The sample was cultured PBMCs, taken from culture after CMV antigen stimulation. CDR3 loop: CASSSVRGGMVEAFF. The DNA for the CDR3 is TGTGCCAGCAGTTCCGTGAGGGGGGGGATGGTTGAAGCTTTCTTT.